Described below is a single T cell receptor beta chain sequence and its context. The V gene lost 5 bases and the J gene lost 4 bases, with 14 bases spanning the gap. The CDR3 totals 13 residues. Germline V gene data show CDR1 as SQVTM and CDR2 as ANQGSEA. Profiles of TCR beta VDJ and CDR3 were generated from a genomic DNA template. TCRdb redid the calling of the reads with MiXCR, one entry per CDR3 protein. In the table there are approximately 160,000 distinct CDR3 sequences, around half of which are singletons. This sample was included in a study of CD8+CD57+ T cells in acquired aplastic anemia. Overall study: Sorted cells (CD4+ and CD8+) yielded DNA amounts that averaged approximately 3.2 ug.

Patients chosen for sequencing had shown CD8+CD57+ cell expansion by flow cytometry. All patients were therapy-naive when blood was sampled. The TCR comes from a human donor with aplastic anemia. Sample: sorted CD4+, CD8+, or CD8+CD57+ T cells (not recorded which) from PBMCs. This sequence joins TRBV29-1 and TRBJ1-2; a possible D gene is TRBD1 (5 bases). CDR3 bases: TGCAGCGTTCTCCTAAGGGGTGGCTATGGCTACACCTTC. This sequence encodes CSVLLRGGYGYTF. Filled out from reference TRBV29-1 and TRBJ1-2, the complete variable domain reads SAVISQKPSRDICQRGTSLTIQCQVDSQVTMMFWYRQQPGQSLTLIATANQGSEATYESGFVIDKFPISRPNLTFSTLTVSNMSPEDSSIYLCSVLLRGGYGYTFGSGTRLTVV.